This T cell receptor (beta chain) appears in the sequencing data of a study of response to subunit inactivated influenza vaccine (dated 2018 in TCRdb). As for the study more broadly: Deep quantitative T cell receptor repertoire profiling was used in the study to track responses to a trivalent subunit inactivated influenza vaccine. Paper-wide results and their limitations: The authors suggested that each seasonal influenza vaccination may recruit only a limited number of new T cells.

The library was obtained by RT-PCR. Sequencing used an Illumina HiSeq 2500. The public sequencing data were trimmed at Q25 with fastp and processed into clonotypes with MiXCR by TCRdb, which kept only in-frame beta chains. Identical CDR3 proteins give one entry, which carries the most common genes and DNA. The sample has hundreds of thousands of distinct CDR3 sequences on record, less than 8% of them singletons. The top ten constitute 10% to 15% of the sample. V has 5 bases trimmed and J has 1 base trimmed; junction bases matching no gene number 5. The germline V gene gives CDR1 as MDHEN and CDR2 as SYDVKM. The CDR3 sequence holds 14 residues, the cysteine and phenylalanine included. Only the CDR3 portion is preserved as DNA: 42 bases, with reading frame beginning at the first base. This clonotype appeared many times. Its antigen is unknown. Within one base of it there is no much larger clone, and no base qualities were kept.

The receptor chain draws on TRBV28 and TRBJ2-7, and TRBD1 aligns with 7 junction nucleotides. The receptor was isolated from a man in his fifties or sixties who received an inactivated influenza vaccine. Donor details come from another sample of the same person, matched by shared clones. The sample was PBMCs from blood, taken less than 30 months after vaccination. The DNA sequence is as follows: TGTGCCAGCAGTGGGACAGCCTATTCCTACGAGCAGTACTTC. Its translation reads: CASSGTAYSYEQYF.